This TCR beta chain was sequenced for a study of regulatory T cells in long-lasting Graves disease. Remarks on this clonotype: Antigen unknown.

Time point noted: persistent/refractory GD, antithyroid drugs over 5 years with positive TRAb. PBMCs provided the RNA from which the TCR library was made. Notes on the study in general: Study of thyroid tissue was not done, with only peripheral blood studied.

With iRepertoire HTBI primers and Arm-PCR of CDR3 regions, TCR beta libraries were built. TCRdb redid the calling of the multiplex PCR reads with MiXCR, one entry per CDR3 protein. The data show 400,000 to 450,000 distinct CDR3 sequences, around 20% seen once. The TCR was taken from a female donor with Graves disease. The sample consisted of peripheral blood mononuclear cells (PBMCs), taken when the disease was refractory, from a patient treated with antithyroid drugs.

CDR3 bases: TGCAGTGCTAGAGAAAGAAGGCAGGACCGGGGCTATTCCTATGGCTACACCTTC. Protein sequence: CSARERRQDRGYSYGYTF. The V and J genes are TRBV20-1 and TRBJ1-2; perhaps TRBD1 as D (5 bases). The CDR3 runs 18 residues. Germline CDR1 is DFQATT and CDR2 is SNEGSKA (reference sequence). V was shortened by 0 bases and J by 4 bases, with 24 bases between the two germline ends.